This T cell receptor beta chain came from a study of T-cell memory formation after mild COVID-19. Study-wide results and caveats: From day 15 to 85, contracting clones were balanced between CD4 and CD8, whereas later expanders leaned toward CD4+.

V was cut by 5 bases and J by 3 bases, with 10 bases left in between. CDR3 length: 13 amino acids. Germline V lookup: CDR1 SGHTA, CDR2 FQGNSA. Remarks on this clonotype: What it recognizes is unknown.

Constant-segment primers and 5'RACE yielded cDNA libraries for TCR alpha and TCR beta, each carrying sample barcodes and UMIs. TCRdb used MiXCR to reprocess the 5' RACE reads, holding one entry per CDR3 protein. The data show more than 150,000 distinct CDR3 sequences, more than 9% seen once. This sequence originates from a man younger than 35 who had mild COVID-19 (a few samples of this study predate the infection). Cell type and time point are not known. Sequencing was carried out using PBMCs or a T cell subset sorted from them (not recorded which). The V call is TRBV7-2, the J call TRBJ1-1; D may be TRBD1 (6 bases). CDR3 coding DNA: TGTGCCAGCAGCATACAGGGCGACACTGAAGCTTTCTTT. As protein: CASSIQGDTEAFF.